The T cell receptor (beta chain) described here comes from a study of technical replicates of blood from a few donors (dated by TCRdb to the late 2010s). Library creation used the immunoSEQ multiplex PCR assay. TCRdb retrieved this table from immuneACCESS and kept in-frame rearrangements only. Not all clones are present; in checked studies, unresolved V genes account for under half, and no reason is known for the remainder. Here the sample has 56,000 or so clones; 90% to 95% occur a single time. The ten largest clones capture approximately 3.4% of the sample. Concerning this clone: Which antigen it targets is not known. No clone much larger than this one lies a single base away; base qualities are absent.

Cut back by 2 bases and 3 bases, the V and J ends lie 8 bases apart. Inclusive of the bounding cysteine and phenylalanine, the CDR3 is 14 residues long. The entry retains the CDR3 DNA only, 42 bases that are in frame from base 1. The germline V gene provides CDR1 SGHAT and CDR2 FQNNGV. Source material: PBMCs. The receptor was derived from a human donor in good health. Some clones in this sample may be carry-over from other donors' samples. Recombination linked TRBV11-2 to TRBJ2-1, with TRBD1 tentatively as D gene (5 bases match). The CDR3 loop reads CASSLTQGYNEQFF. The DNA reads as follows: TGTGCCAGCAGCTTAACTCAGGGCTACAATGAGCAGTTCTTC.